The 5 T cell receptor beta chains presented below share a single source sample, sequenced in a study of blood T cells in healthy people across ages. Together with a sample-barcoded 5' primer, a J-beta primer mix was included in a second PCR lasting about 7 to 12 cycles. TCRdb reanalysed the 5' RACE reads using MiXCR and keeps one entry per CDR3 protein. The data contain more than 650,000 distinct CDR3 sequences, 22% of them singletons. Sequencing was done on a sample of blood. The receptors stem from a man aged 70-80 years in good health.

This clonotype appeared a few times. The chain employs TRBV29-1 and TRBJ1-2; D gene uncertain. V lost 2 bases, J lost 5 bases, and 6 bases lay in between. Germline lookup yields CDR1 SQVTM and CDR2 ANQGSEA. The CDR3 sequence is 11 residues long. For the CDR3, the DNA is TGCAGCGTTGAATTACGTTATGGCTACACCTTC. This sequence encodes CSVELRYGYTF.

The gene calls are TRBV29-1 and TRBJ2-3; D is possibly TRBD1 (6 bases). The ends were cut back, 2 bases at V and 6 bases at J, with 6 bases in the middle. Germline CDR1 SQVTM, CDR2 ANQGSEA. There are 11 residues in the CDR3. CDR3 residues: CSVEQGDTQYF. DNA for the CDR3: TGCAGCGTTGAACAGGGGGATACGCAGTATTTT.

In its sample, this clonotype was seen a few times. The chain links TRBV12-3 or TRBV12-4 to TRBJ1-3, with a weak D call TRBD1 (6 bases). The CDR3 consists of 16 residues. Trimming removed 1 base from V and 7 bases from J, with 17 bases in between. For the CDR3, the DNA is TGTGCCAGCAGTTTAGGACAAAGACAGGTACCGAACACCATATATTTT. It translates to CASSLGQRQVPNTIYF.

This chain links TRBV4-1 with TRBJ1-1, with 8 bases identical to TRBD1. There are 16 residues in the CDR3. The V segment lost 1 base and the J segment 3 bases; nucleotides outside the gene matches: 7. Germline CDR1 is MGHRA and CDR2 is YSYEKL. Here the CDR3 DNA reads TGCGCCAGCAGCCAAGTGCGGACAGGGAAAGACACTGAAGCTTTCTTT. Protein sequence: CASSQVRTGKDTEAFF.

This clonotype was observed at least ten times. The V call is TRBV15, the J call TRBJ1-4, with D perhaps TRBD1 (6 bases). V gave up 4 bases and J gave up 2 bases, with 14 bases separating them. Germline CDR1 LNHNV, CDR2 YYDKDF (reference sequence). CDR3 size: 16 residues. The CDR3 coding sequence is TGTGCCACCAGCATCAGTCCCAGGGGCACTAATGAAAAACTGTTTTTT. Residues: CATSISPRGTNEKLFF.